This TCR beta chain is drawn from a study of T-cell reconstitution after alpha-beta-depleted transplantation in children. Broader study findings: Newly made T cells mostly supplied T-cell counts and diversity one year after transplant. Several hundred rapidly expanded clones from non-depleted graft cells reportedly supplied alpha-beta T cells about two months post-transplant. Day-60 TCRbeta diversity that was high in some patients was derived from surviving recipient T cells and thymic progenitors.

Trimming left V 5 bases short and J 0 bases short, with 15 bases between. CDR1 and CDR2 from the germline V gene are MDHEN and SYDVKM. The CDR3 extends over 16 amino acids. During its preparation, the TCRbeta library received unique molecular identifiers. TCRdb fed the PCR reads into MiXCR, producing one record per CDR3 protein. The sample yields about 980,000 distinct CDR3 sequences, about 29% seen once. This clonotype was seen repeatedly, ten times or more. Antigen unknown. The sample here was PBMCs, mostly from graft donor cells, taken 360 days after TCRalphabeta/CD19-depleted stem cell transplant. This sequence originates from a boy less than two years old who had a stem cell transplant for SCID, so the T cells may come from the graft donor. The chain carries TRBV28 and TRBJ2-3; TRBD1 might be the D (6 bases). CDR3 in amino acids: CASSLGQLSSTDTQYF. DNA for the CDR3: TGTGCCAGCAGTCTCGGACAGCTTTCTAGCACAGATACGCAGTATTTT.